This T cell receptor (beta chain) was documented in a study of beta chain features in type 1 diabetes. V was pared by 4 bases and J by 2 bases, with 14 bases between. The CDR3 is 15 amino acids. Germline CDR1 is MGHDK and CDR2 is SYGVNS. Sequenced material consisted of expressed TCRB transcripts (all of the isolated RNA was reverse transcribed). Profiled with immunoSEQ multiplex PCR; TCRdb holds only in-frame clones, not every one. This table has 850,000 to 900,000 clones, 17% appearing once. This clone was counted only a few times. This TCR came from a woman aged 18-29 years in good health. This sequence joins TRBV25-1 and TRBJ1-1, with D tentatively TRBD1 (5 bases). Sequencing was carried out using naive CD4+ T cells from blood. The CDR3 spells CASSARPGGNTEAFF. The CDR3 DNA reads TGTGCCAGCAGTGCGCGACCTGGGGGTAACACTGAAGCTTTCTTT. The full variable domain, with the rest looked up from reference TRBV25-1 and TRBJ1-1, is EADIYQTPRYLVIGTGKKITLECSQTMGHDKMYWYQQDPGMELHLIHYSYGVNSTEKGDLSSESTVSRIRTEHFPLTLESARPSHTSQYLCASSARPGGNTEAFFGQGTRLTVV.